This T cell receptor beta chain was found in a study of shared clonotypes between healthy human individuals. Whole-study context: The study used three CD4 naive, three CD4 memory, two CD8 naive and one CD8 memory plate per donor.

Germline V gene lookup returns CDR1 LGHNA and CDR2 YNFKEQ. The CDR3 consists of 16 residues. The germline V and J ends were trimmed by 2 bases and 3 bases, with 16 bases remaining between them. Partitioning of CD4+ cells yielded a CD45RA+ naive subset and a CD45RA-negative memory subset. To note about this clone: The antigen remains undetermined.

Study outcomes and limitations: Represented diversity (both genetic and exposure-history) was limited by the small number of donors.

Here immunoSEQ multiplex PCR was the method, and the copy in TCRdb shows in-frame clones only, minus some. The sample comprises some 2.4 million clones, 80% to 95% of which are singletons, and approximately 0.35% rests with the top ten. The material sequenced was naive CD4+ T cells from PBMCs. Subset defined: CD45RA+ positively selected. The clonotype originates from a man in his late teens or twenties in good health. Some clones in this sample may be carry-over from other donors' samples. The chain combines TRBV4-2 with TRBJ1-1, with D possibly TRBD1 on 6 matching bases. The CDR3 DNA reads TGTGCCAGCAGCCAACCGGATCGGAGGGGGGACACTGAAGCTTTCTTT. Encoded protein: CASSQPDRRGDTEAFF.